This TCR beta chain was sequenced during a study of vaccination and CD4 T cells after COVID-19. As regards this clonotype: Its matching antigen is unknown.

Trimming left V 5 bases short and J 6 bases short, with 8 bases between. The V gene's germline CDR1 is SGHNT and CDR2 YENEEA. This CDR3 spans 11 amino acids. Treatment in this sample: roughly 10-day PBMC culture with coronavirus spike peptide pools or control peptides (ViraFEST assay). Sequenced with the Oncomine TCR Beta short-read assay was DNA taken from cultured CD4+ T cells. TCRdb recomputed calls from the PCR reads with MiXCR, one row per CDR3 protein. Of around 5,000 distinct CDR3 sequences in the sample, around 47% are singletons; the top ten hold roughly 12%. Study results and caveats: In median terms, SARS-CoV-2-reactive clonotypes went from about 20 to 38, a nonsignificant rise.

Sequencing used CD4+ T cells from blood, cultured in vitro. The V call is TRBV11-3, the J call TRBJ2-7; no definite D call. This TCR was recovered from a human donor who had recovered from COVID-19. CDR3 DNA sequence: TGTGCCAGCAGCCCGTCTAGCGAGCAGTACTTC. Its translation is CASSPSSEQYF. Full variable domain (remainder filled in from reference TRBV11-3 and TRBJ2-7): EAGVVQSPRYKIIEKKQPVAFWCNPISGHNTLYWYLQNLGQGPELLIRYENEEAVDDSQLPKDRFSAERLKGVDSTLKIQPAELGDSAVYLCASSPSSEQYFGPGTRLTVT.